The source of this T cell receptor beta chain is a study of blood T cell repertoires in COVID-19. Looking at the study overall: Donors in the United States, Italy and Spain gave samples during acute or convalescent COVID-19.

Unmatched junction bases numbered 4, after V lost 4 bases and J lost 5 bases. Germline-derived CDR1 and CDR2 are LGHDT and YNNKEL (reference sequence). This CDR3 comprises 15 residues. TCRdb keeps only in-frame clones here, not all; method: immunoSEQ multiplex PCR. The data hold approximately 120,000 clones, with under 85% observed a single time. Sequenced sample: PBMCs or T cells enriched from blood (not recorded which). The gene calls are TRBV3-1 (or the pseudogene TRBV3-2) and TRBJ2-1; 11 bases align to TRBD2. The source is a man between 25 and 39 years old who had recovered from COVID-19. The CDR3 coding sequence is TGTGCCAGCAGCCGCACTAGCGGGGGCAACAATGAGCAGTTCTTC. Amino acid sequence: CASSRTSGGNNEQFF.